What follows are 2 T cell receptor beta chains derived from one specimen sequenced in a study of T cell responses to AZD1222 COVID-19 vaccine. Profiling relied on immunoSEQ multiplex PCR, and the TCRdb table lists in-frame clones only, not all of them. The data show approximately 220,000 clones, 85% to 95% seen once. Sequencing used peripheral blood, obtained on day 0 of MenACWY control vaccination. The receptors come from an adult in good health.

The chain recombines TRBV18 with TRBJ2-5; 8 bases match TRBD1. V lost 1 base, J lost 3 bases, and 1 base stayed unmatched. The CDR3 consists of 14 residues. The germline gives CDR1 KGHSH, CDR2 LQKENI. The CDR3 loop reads CASSPRTGKETQYF. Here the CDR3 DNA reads TGTGCCAGCTCACCACGGACAGGGAAAGAGACCCAGTACTTC.

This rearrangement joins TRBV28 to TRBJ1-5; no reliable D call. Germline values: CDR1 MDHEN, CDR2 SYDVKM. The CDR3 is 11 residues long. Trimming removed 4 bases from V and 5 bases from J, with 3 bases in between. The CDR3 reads CASSSDQPQHF. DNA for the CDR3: TGTGCCAGCAGTTCCGATCAGCCCCAGCATTTT.